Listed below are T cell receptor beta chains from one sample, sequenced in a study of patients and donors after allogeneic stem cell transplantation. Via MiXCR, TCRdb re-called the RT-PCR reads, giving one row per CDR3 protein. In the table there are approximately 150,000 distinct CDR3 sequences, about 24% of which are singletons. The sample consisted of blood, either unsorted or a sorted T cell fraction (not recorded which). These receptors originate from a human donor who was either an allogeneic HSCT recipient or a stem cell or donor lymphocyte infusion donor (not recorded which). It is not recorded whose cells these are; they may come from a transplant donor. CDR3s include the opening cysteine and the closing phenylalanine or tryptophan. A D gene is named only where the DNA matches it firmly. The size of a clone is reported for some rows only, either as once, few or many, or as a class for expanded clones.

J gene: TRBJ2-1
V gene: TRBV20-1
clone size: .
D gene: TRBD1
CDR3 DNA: TGCAGTGCAAGCCGGACAGGGGGTGAGCAGTTCTTC
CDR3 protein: CSASRTGGEQFF

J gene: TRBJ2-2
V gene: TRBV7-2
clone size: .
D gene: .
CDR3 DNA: TGTGCCAGCAGCTTCCTCGGGACCGACACCGGGGAGCTGTTTTTT
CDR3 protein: CASSFLGTDTGELFF

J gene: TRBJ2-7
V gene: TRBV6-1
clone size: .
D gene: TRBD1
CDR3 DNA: TGTGCCAGCAGCCGGGACAGGGGAGGAACCTACGAGCAGTACTTC
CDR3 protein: CASSRDRGGTYEQYF

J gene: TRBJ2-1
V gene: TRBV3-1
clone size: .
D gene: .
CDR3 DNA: TGTGCCAGCAGCCAAGAGGCAAGCGGGCTATCCTACAATGAGCAGTTCTTC
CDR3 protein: CASSQEASGLSYNEQFF

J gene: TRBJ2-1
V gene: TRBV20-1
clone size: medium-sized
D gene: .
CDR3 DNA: TGCAGTGCTAGAGGGGGGCGGGACCCGTACAATGAGCAGTTCTTC
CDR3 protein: CSARGGRDPYNEQFF

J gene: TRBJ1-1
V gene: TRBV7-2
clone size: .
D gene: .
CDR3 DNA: TGTGCCAGCAGCTTCGACCTCCGGGACATATCTATGAACACTGAAGCTTTCTTT
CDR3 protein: CASSFDLRDISMNTEAFF

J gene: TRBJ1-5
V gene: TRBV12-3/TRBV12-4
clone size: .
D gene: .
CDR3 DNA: TGTGCCAGCGGCGGCAGTCAGCCCCAGCATTTT
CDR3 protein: CASGGSQPQHF

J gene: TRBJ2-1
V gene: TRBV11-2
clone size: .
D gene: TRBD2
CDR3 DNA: TGTGCCAGCAGCCCACTAGCGGGGAAATACAATGAGCAGTTCTTC
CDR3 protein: CASSPLAGKYNEQFF

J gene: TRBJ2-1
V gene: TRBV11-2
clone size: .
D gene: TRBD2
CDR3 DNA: TGTGCCAGCAGCCAAGGGTGGCAAAAGCGGGGGAAATTCAATGAGCAGTTCTTC
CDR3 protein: CASSQGWQKRGKFNEQFF

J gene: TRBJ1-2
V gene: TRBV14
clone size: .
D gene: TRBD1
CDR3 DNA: TGTGCCAGCAGTCTACAACAGGGGGGCGCCCCTAACTATGGCTACACCTTC
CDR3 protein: CASSLQQGGAPNYGYTF

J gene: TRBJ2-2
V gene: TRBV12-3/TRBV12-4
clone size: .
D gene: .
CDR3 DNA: TGTGCCATCAGGGGGGGACTAGAGAACCTCACCGGGGAGCTGTTTTTT
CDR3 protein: CAIRGGLENLTGELFF

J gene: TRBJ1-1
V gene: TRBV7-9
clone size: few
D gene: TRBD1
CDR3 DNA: TGTGCCAGCAACCATGGACAGGCGAACACTGAAGCTTTCTTT
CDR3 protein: CASNHGQANTEAFF

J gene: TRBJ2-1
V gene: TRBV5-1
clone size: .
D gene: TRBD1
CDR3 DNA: TGCGCCAGCAGCTTAGAGGGGGCGGACAATGAGCAGTTCTTC
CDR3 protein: CASSLEGADNEQFF

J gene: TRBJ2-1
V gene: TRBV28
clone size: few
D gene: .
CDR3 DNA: TGTGCCAGCAGTTTATCCCAAGGGGATGAGCAGTTCTTC
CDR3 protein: CASSLSQGDEQFF

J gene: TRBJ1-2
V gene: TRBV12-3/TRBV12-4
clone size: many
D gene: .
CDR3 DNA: TGTGCCAGCAGCCCGGGGGGCTTAGCTAACTATGGCTACACCTTC
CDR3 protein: CASSPGGLANYGYTF